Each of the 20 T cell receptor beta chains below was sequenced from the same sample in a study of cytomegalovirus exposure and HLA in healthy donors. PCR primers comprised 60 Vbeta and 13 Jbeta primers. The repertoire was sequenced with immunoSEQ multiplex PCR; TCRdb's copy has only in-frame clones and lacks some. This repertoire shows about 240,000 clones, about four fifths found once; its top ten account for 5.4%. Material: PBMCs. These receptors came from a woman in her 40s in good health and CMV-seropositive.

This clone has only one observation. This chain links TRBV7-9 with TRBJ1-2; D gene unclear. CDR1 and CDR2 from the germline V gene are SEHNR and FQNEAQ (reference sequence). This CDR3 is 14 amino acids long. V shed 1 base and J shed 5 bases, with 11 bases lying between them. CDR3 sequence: CASSLGGVEYGYTF. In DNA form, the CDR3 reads TGTGCCAGCAGCTTAGGCGGAGTTGAGTATGGCTACACCTTC.

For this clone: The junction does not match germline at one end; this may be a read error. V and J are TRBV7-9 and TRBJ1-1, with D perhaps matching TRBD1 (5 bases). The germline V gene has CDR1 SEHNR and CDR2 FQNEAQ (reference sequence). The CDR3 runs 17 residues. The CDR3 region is CSSSSLKWGQTNTEAFF. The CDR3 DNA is TGTTCCAGCAGCTCCCTAAAATGGGGCCAGACGAACACTGAAGCTTTCTTT.

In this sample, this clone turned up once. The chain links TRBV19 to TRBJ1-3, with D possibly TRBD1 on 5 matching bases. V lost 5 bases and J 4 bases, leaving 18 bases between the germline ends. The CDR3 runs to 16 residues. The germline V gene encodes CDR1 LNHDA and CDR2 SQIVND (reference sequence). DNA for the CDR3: TGTGCCAGTAGTTCCAGGGAACTGACGACAGGAAACACCATATATTTT. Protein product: CASSSRELTTGNTIYF.

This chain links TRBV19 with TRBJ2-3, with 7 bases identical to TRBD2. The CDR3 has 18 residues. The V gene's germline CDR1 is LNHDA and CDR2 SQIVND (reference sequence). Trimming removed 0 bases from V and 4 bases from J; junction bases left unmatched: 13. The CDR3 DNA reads TGTGCCAGTAGTATAGATCTGGGGCGGGAGTACTCCCCAGATACGCAGTATTTT. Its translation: CASSIDLGREYSPDTQYF.

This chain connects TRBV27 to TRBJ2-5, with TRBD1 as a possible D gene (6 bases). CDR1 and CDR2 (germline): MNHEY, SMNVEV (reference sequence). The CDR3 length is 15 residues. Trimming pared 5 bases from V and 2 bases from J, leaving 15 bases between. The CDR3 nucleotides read TGTGCCAGCAGTCCTCTAGTGGGGGCGCAAGAGACCCAGTACTTC. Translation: CASSPLVGAQETQYF.

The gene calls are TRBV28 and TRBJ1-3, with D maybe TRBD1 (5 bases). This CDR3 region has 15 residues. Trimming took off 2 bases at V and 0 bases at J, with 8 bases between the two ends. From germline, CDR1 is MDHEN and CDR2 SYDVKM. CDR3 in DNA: TGTGCCAGCAGTTTAACCAGGGCCTCTGGAAACACCATATATTTT. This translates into CASSLTRASGNTIYF.

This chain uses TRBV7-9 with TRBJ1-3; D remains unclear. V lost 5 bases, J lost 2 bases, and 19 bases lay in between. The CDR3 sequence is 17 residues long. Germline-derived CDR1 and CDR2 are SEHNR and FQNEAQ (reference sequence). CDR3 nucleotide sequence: TGTGCCAGCAGCCCTGGATCTTCGGGGAATACTGGAAACACCATATATTTT. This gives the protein CASSPGSSGNTGNTIYF.

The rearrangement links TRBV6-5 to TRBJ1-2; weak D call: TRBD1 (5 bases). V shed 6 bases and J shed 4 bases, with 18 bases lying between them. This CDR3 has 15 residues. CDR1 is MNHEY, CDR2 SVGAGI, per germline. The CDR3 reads CASSLGGTVVYGYTF. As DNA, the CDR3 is TGTGCCAGCAGCTTAGGCGGGACGGTCGTCTATGGCTACACCTTC.

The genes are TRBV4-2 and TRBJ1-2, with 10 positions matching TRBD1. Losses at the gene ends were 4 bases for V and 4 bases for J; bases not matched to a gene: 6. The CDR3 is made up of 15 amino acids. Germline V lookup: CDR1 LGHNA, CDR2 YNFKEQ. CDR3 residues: CASSLGTGDSYGYTF. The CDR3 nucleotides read TGTGCCAGCAGCCTCGGGACAGGGGACTCCTATGGCTACACCTTC.

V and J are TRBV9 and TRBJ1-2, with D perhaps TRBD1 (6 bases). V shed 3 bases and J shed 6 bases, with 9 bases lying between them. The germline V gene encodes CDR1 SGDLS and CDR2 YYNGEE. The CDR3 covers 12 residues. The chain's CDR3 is CASSEGVHGYTF. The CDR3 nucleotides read TGTGCCAGCAGCGAGGGGGTCCATGGCTACACCTTC.

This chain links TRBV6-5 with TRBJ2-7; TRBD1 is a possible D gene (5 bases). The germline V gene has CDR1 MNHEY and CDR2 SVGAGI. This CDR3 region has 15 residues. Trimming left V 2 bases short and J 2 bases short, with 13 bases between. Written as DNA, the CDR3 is TGTGCCAGCAGTTACGGTAGGGGTCGCCCCTACGAGCAGTACTTC. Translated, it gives CASSYGRGRPYEQYF.

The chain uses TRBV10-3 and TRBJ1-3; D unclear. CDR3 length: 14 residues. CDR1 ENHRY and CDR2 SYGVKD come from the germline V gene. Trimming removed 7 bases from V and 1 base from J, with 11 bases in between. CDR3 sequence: CAITQPRSGNTIYF. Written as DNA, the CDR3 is TGTGCCATCACCCAACCTAGGTCTGGAAACACCATATATTTT.

The CDR3 is CASSLSGGGKTQYF. In DNA form, the CDR3 reads TGTGCCAGCAGCTTGTCGGGGGGCGGAAAGACCCAGTACTTC. The chain couples TRBV7-7 to TRBJ2-5; perhaps TRBD2 as D (7 bases). Trimming removed 3 bases at V and 6 bases at J, with 14 bases between. The V gene's germline CDR1 is SSHAT and CDR2 FNYEAQ (reference sequence). The CDR3 is 14 amino acids.

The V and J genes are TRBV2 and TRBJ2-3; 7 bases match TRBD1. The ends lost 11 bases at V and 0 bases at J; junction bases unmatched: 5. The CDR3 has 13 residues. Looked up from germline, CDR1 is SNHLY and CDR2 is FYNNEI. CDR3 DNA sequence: TGTGCCTGCCGGACAGGTAGCACAGATACGCAGTATTTT. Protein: CACRTGSTDTQYF.

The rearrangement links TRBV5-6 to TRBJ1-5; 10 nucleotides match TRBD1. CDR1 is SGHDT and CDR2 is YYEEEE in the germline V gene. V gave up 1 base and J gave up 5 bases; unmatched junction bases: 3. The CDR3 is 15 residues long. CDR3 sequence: CASSLRDRGHQPQHF. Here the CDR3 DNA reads TGTGCCAGCAGCTTGAGGGACAGGGGTCATCAGCCCCAGCATTTT.

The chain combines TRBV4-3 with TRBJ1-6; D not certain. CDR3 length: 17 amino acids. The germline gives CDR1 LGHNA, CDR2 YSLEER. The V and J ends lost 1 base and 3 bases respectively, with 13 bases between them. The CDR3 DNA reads TGCGCCAGCAGCCAAGGACGAGAGGGATACTATAATTCACCCCTCCACTTT. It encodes CASSQGREGYYNSPLHF.

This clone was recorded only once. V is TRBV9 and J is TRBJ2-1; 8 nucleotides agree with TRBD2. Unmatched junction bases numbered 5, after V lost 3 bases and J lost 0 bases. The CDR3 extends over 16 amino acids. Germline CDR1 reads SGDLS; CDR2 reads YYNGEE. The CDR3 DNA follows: TGTGCCAGCAGCGCTAAGCGGGAGAGCTCCTACAATGAGCAGTTCTTC. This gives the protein CASSAKRESSYNEQFF.

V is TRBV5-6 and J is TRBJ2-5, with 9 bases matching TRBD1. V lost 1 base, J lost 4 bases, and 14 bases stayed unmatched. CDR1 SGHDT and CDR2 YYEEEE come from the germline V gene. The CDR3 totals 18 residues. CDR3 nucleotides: TGTGCCAGCAGCTTGCCATGGGGGACAGGGCAGGGGGTAGAGACCCAGTACTTC. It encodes CASSLPWGTGQGVETQYF.

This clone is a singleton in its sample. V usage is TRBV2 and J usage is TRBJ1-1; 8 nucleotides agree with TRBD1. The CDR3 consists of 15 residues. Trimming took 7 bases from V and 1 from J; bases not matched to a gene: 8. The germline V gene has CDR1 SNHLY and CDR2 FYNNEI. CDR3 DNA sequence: TGTGCCAGCAACGGACAGGGTTGGGGGAACACTGAAGCTTTCTTT. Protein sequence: CASNGQGWGNTEAFF.

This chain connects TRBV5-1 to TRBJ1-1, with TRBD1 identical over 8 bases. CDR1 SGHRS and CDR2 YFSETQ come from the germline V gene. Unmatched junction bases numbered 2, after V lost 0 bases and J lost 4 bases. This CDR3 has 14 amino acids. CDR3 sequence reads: CASSLGTGSTEAFF. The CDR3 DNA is TGCGCCAGCAGCTTGGGGACAGGGAGCACTGAAGCTTTCTTT.